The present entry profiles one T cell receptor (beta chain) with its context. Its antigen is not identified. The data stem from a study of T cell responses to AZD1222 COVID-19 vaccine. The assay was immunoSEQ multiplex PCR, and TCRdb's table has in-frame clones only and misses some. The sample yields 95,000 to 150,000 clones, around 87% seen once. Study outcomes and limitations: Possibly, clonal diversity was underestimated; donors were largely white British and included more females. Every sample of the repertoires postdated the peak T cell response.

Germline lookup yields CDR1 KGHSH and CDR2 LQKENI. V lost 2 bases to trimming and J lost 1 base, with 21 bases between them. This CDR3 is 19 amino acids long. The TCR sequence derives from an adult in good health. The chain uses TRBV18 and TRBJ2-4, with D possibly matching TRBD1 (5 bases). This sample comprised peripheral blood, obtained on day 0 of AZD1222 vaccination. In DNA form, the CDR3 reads TGTGCCAGCTCACCAGATGGGGCAGGGAATGTGGAGGCCAAAAACATTCAGTACTTC. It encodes CASSPDGAGNVEAKNIQYF.